This entry lists 23 T cell receptor beta chains sequenced from one sample in a study of CD8 T cells in ankylosing spondylitis. TCRdb redid the calling of the 5' RACE reads with MiXCR, one entry per CDR3 protein. The data contain about 340,000 distinct CDR3 sequences, roughly 20% of them singletons. Material for sequencing was blood, either unsorted or a sorted T cell fraction (not recorded which). Receptors were obtained from a male donor with ankylosing spondylitis or in good health (not recorded which).

In DNA form, the CDR3 reads TGCGCCAGCAGCCAAGATTATCCCTGGACGGCTGAAGCTTTCTTT. It codes for CASSQDYPWTAEAFF. The chain couples TRBV4-1 to TRBJ1-1; D is ambiguous. Germline V gene data show CDR1 as MGHRA and CDR2 as YSYEKL. This CDR3 has 15 residues. Trimming stripped 0 bases from V and 6 bases from J, with 14 bases between.

In its sample, this clonotype was seen a few times. This sequence joins TRBV20-1 and TRBJ1-2; the D gene is possibly TRBD1 (5 bases). This CDR3 comprises 13 residues. The germline gives CDR1 DFQATT, CDR2 SNEGSKA (reference sequence). Trimming cost V 0 bases and J 7 bases, with 12 bases left between them. CDR3 in amino acids: CSARERLRGGYTF. DNA for the CDR3: TGCAGTGCTAGAGAGCGCCTTAGGGGTGGCTACACCTTC.

This clonotype came up a few times. The chain has TRBV6-1 and TRBJ2-1; TRBD1 is a possible D gene (6 bases). The CDR3 contains 15 residues. The V gene lost 5 bases and the J gene lost 0 bases, with 11 bases spanning the gap. Per the germline V gene, CDR1 is MNHNS and CDR2 is SASEGT. The CDR3 nucleotides read TGTGCCAGCAGTCAGACAGGACGCTCCTACAATGAGCAGTTCTTC. Encoded protein: CASSQTGRSYNEQFF.

The table lists this clonotype with a few counts. The V call is TRBV10-2, the J call TRBJ2-3; possibly TRBD1 for D (6 bases). V was trimmed by 7 bases and J by 4 bases, leaving 9 bases between them. Per germline, CDR1 WSHSY and CDR2 SAAADI. This CDR3 is built from 12 residues. CDR3 residues: CASTEGADTQYF. CDR3 in DNA: TGCGCCAGCACCGAGGGGGCAGATACGCAGTATTTT.

This chain uses TRBV20-1 with TRBJ2-1, with D perhaps TRBD2 (6 bases). The V end was cut by 4 bases, the J end by 6 bases, with 10 bases between. Germline CDR1 DFQATT, CDR2 SNEGSKA (reference sequence). This CDR3 contains 12 residues. CDR3 sequence reads: CSAIQEGNEQFF. The CDR3 coding sequence is TGCAGTGCTATCCAGGAGGGCAATGAGCAGTTCTTC.

This clonotype was seen a handful of times. The V gene is TRBV6-1, the J gene TRBJ2-2; possibly TRBD1 for D (5 bases). V was cut by 0 bases and J by 4 bases, with 9 bases left in between. This CDR3 is built from 15 residues. CDR1 MNHNS and CDR2 SASEGT come from the germline V gene. The CDR3 DNA reads as TGTGCCAGCAGTGAAGCGCCGGACACCACCGGGGAGCTGTTTTTT. This encodes CASSEAPDTTGELFF.

This clonotype appeared a few times. The genes are TRBV10-3 and TRBJ2-7; TRBD1 is a possible D gene (5 bases). The ends were cut back, 9 bases at V and 5 bases at J, with 23 bases in the middle. The CDR3 covers 15 residues. Germline values: CDR1 ENHRY, CDR2 SYGVKD. CDR3 amino acids: CAISTAILESDEQYF. In DNA form, the CDR3 reads TGTGCCATTTCGACAGCTATCCTCGAATCGGACGAGCAGTACTTC.

The chain uses TRBV3-1 and TRBJ2-3, with D perhaps matching TRBD1 (7 bases). Germline V lookup: CDR1 LGHDT, CDR2 YNNKEL (reference sequence). CDR3 length equals 19 residues. V lost 11 bases and J lost 2, with 32 bases in between. CDR3 sequence (DNA): TGTGCCTTCATCCCGAATATTCTGGTTGGAGGGGGCCCCACAGATACGCAGTATTTT. This sequence encodes CAFIPNILVGGGPTDTQYF.

There are a few counts of this clonotype. The genes are TRBV5-1 and TRBJ2-3; 15 bases align to TRBD2. V shed 1 base, J shed 6 bases, and the junction held 6 bases outside the gene matches. CDR1 and CDR2 from the germline V gene are SGHRS and YFSETQ. The CDR3 contains 17 residues. CDR3 DNA: TGCGCCAGCAGCTTGTGGACTAGCGGGGGGGCCGCCGATACGCAGTATTTT. Its protein product is CASSLWTSGGAADTQYF.

V usage is TRBV29-1 and J usage is TRBJ2-6; maybe TRBD1 (6 bases). V dropped 0 bases and J dropped 2 bases, with 11 bases sitting between them. The CDR3 consists of 16 residues. Germline assignment: CDR1 SQVTM and CDR2 ANQGSEA. In DNA form, the CDR3 reads TGCAGCGTTGAAGACAGGGGTGTAGCTGGGGCCAACGTCCTGACTTTC. This codes for CSVEDRGVAGANVLTF.

This rearrangement joins TRBV29-1 to TRBJ2-2; 8 bases line up with TRBD1. Trimming removed 6 bases from V and 5 bases from J; junction bases left unmatched: 8. The CDR3 extends over 14 amino acids. Germline CDR1 is SQVTM and CDR2 is ANQGSEA. The CDR3 region is CSVETGVGTGELFF. The CDR3 DNA is TGCAGCGTCGAGACAGGGGTAGGAACCGGGGAGCTGTTTTTT.

The chain is built from TRBV19 and TRBJ2-2, with D tentatively TRBD1 (6 bases). Germline V gives CDR1 LNHDA, CDR2 SQIVND (reference sequence). The CDR3 sequence is 14 residues long. Deletions cut 9 bases from V and 3 bases from J, with 14 bases between. The DNA of the CDR3 is TGTGCCAGCCGCCGGACAGTGCACACCGGGGAGCTGTTTTTT. It encodes CASRRTVHTGELFF.

The chain joins TRBV30 to TRBJ2-6; D ambiguous. Trimming took 1 base from V and 0 from J, leaving 10 bases between them. The germline CDR1 and CDR2 sequences are GTSNPN and SVGIG (reference sequence). This CDR3 comprises 16 residues. Written as DNA, the CDR3 is TGTGCCTGGAGTGGGATCAGCAACTCTGGGGCCAACGTCCTGACTTTC. This sequence encodes CAWSGISNSGANVLTF. Drawing the rest from reference TRBV30 and TRBJ2-6, the complete variable domain is SQTIHQWPATLVQPVGSPLSLECTVEGTSNPNLYWYRQAAGRGLQLLFYSVGIGQISSEVPQNLSASRPQDRQFILSSKKLLLSDSGFYLCAWSGISNSGANVLTFGAGSRLTVL.

The chain is built from TRBV11-2 and TRBJ1-2; D uncertain. Germline V gene data show CDR1 as SGHAT and CDR2 as FQNNGV. The CDR3 spans 13 residues. V dropped 4 bases and J dropped 0 bases, with 6 bases sitting between them. CDR3 in DNA: TGTGCCAGCAGCTCTAGTTCTAACTATGGCTACACCTTC. It codes for CASSSSSNYGYTF. Together with reference TRBV11-2 and TRBJ1-2, the CDR3 gives the full variable domain: EAGVAQSPRYKIIEKRQSVAFWCNPISGHATLYWYQQILGQGPKLLIQFQNNGVVDDSQLPKDRFSAERLKGVDSTLKIQPAKLEDSAVYLCASSSSSNYGYTFGSGTRLTVV.

This clonotype was detected only a few times. J is TRBJ1-6 and V is TRBV11-2; a possible D gene is TRBD1 (5 bases). The CDR3 is 13 amino acids. Trimming pared 2 bases from V and 10 bases from J, leaving 9 bases between. CDR1 is SGHAT and CDR2 is FQNNGV in the germline V gene. CDR3 in amino acids: CASSLIRGSPLHF. The CDR3 coding sequence is TGTGCCAGCAGCTTAATCCGGGGGTCACCCCTCCACTTT.

This chain connects TRBV5-1 to TRBJ2-5, with D uncertain. The CDR3 spans 15 residues. CDR1 is SGHRS and CDR2 is YFSETQ in the germline V gene. The ends were cut back, 2 bases at V and 1 base at J, with 12 bases in the middle. DNA for the CDR3: TGCGCCAGCAGCTTCCTATCAGGACCCCAAGAGACCCAGTACTTC. This translates into CASSFLSGPQETQYF.

The rearrangement joins TRBV18 to TRBJ2-7; 7 bases line up with TRBD1. Germline V CDR1 and CDR2: KGHSH, LQKENI. V dropped 4 bases and J dropped 4; count of bases not matched to a gene: 10. The CDR3 extends over 15 amino acids. The CDR3 nucleotides are TGTGCCAGCTCACGAAGCCGGGACAGTGAGTACGAGCAGTACTTC. Protein: CASSRSRDSEYEQYF.

This clonotype has only a few counts. This rearrangement joins TRBV7-9 to TRBJ2-4; D is uncertain. V dropped 4 bases and J dropped 6 bases, with 16 bases sitting between them. Per the germline V gene, CDR1 is SEHNR and CDR2 is FQNEAQ (reference sequence). The CDR3 is 15 amino acids. The CDR3 protein is CASSSYVGSINIQYF. The CDR3 coding sequence is TGTGCCAGCAGCTCTTATGTAGGCAGCATAAACATTCAGTACTTC.

This clonotype has at least ten counts. The chain has TRBV5-1 and TRBJ2-1, with a weak D call TRBD2 (5 bases). The germline CDR1 and CDR2 sequences are SGHRS and YFSETQ. V lost 7 bases, J lost 3 bases, and 14 bases lay in between. There are 14 residues in the CDR3. The CDR3 DNA follows: TGCGCCAGCCAAGCCACGGGGAACTACAATGAGCAGTTCTTC. Amino acids: CASQATGNYNEQFF.

V usage is TRBV12-3 or TRBV12-4 and J usage is TRBJ2-3, with 9 bases that match TRBD2. The J segment lost 2 bases and the V segment lost 3 bases, leaving 6 bases of the junction unmatched. The CDR3 consists of 16 residues. CDR3 region: CASSFVAGGPTDTQYF. CDR3 sequence (DNA): TGTGCCAGCAGTTTTGTGGCGGGGGGGCCCACAGATACGCAGTATTTT.

The chain combines TRBV29-1 with TRBJ2-2; D unresolved. Germline V lookup: CDR1 SQVTM, CDR2 ANQGSEA. The CDR3 has 14 residues. V was clipped by 1 base and J by 7 bases, with 13 bases between them. The CDR3 reads CSVEVPPGLGELFF. In DNA, the CDR3 is TGCAGCGTTGAAGTCCCCCCCGGCCTCGGGGAGCTGTTTTTT.

This clonotype appeared a few times. The chain employs TRBV9 and TRBJ1-1; possibly TRBD1 for D (5 bases). Trimming shortened V by 5 bases and J by 2 bases, and 10 bases separated the two germline ends. CDR3 length: 13 residues. From germline, CDR1 is SGDLS and CDR2 YYNGEE. The CDR3: CASRATANTEAFF. The CDR3 DNA reads as TGTGCCAGCAGGGCGACAGCTAACACTGAAGCTTTCTTT.

This clonotype was recorded a few times. The chain joins TRBV5-1 to TRBJ2-3; D remains ambiguous. This CDR3 has 15 amino acids. Germline V gene sequence: CDR1 SGHRS, CDR2 YFSETQ. V gave up 4 bases and J gave up 1 base, with 13 bases separating them. CDR3 nucleotide sequence: TGCGCCAGCAGCCAGGACGGCTTCCGCACAGATACGCAGTATTTT. Translating gives CASSQDGFRTDTQYF.